The rows below give T cell receptor beta chains drawn from one sample of a study of shared clonotypes between healthy human individuals. TCRdb's table, derived via immunoSEQ multiplex PCR, lists solely in-frame clones and lacks some. The sample carries around 1,000,000 clones, roughly 80% recorded once. The sample comprised memory CD4+ T cells from PBMCs. The receptors shown here come from a man aged 18 to 29 in good health. Some clones in this sample may be carry-over from other donors' samples. Each CDR3 is given with its conserved first and last residue. D genes are given only for firm matches. Rows may omit the clone size; those that give it use once, few, many or a size class.

size	D	V	J	CDR3	DNA
-	TRBD1	TRBV5-4	TRBJ2-7	CAGSRDRDEQYF	TGTGCCGGAAGTCGGGACAGGGACGAGCAGTACTTC
-	-	TRBV7-2	TRBJ2-1	CASRWAINNEQFF	TGTGCCAGCAGATGGGCGATAAACAATGAGCAGTTCTTC
-	-	TRBV7-6	TRBJ2-3	CASSLGGAATDTQYF	TGTGCCAGCAGCTTGGGGGGGGCGGCCACAGATACGCAGTATTTT
-	TRBD2	TRBV7-6	TRBJ2-7	CASSPGLAGVGEQYF	TGTGCCAGCAGCCCAGGACTAGCGGGAGTAGGCGAGCAGTACTTC
-	TRBD2	TRBV10-3	TRBJ2-1	CAISRTSGSYNNEQFF	TGTGCCATCAGTAGGACTAGCGGGAGTTATAACAATGAGCAGTTCTTC
-	TRBD1	TRBV6-5	TRBJ2-7	CASRPPGQGYEQYF	TGTGCCAGCAGGCCGCCGGGACAGGGGTACGAGCAGTACTTC
few	-	TRBV27	TRBJ2-3	CASIAGDTQYF	TGTGCCAGCATAGCCGGCGATACGCAGTATTTT
-	TRBD2	TRBV5-1	TRBJ2-5	CASSGLAGGQETQYF	TGCGCCAGCAGCGGACTAGCGGGAGGCCAAGAGACCCAGTACTTC
-	-	TRBV11-2	TRBJ2-5	CASSLGTRRGETQYF	TGTGCCAGCAGCTTAGGGACAAGGAGGGGGGAGACCCAGTACTTC
-	TRBD2	TRBV5-1	TRBJ2-1	CASSLEASGRRGGEQFF	TGCGCCAGCAGCTTGGAGGCTAGCGGGAGGCGAGGCGGTGAGCAGTTCTTC
-	-	TRBV10-2	TRBJ1-5	CASSPQGNNQPQHF	TGCGCCAGCAGTCCCCAGGGAAACAATCAGCCCCAGCATTTT
-	-	TRBV4-2	TRBJ2-2	CASSQGQANTGELFF	TGTGCCAGCAGCCAAGGACAGGCGAACACCGGGGAGCTGTTTTTT
-	-	TRBV6-5	TRBJ1-1	CASRGSYKAFF	TGTGCCAGCAGAGGTTCCTATAAAGCTTTCTTT
once	-	TRBV5-5	TRBJ1-2	CASSFGPSQDYGYTF	TGTGCCAGCAGCTTCGGACCCAGCCAGGACTATGGCTACACCTTC
-	-	TRBV7-9	TRBJ2-3	CASSRYTTDTQYF	TGTGCCAGCAGCCGTTATACCACAGATACGCAGTATTTT
-	-	TRBV21-1	TRBJ2-2	CASSPDTLNTGELFF	TGTGCCAGCAGCCCCGACACATTGAACACCGGGGAGCTGTTTTTT
once	TRBD2	TRBV29-1	TRBJ2-7	CSVHHGEGSEQYF	TGCAGCGTCCACCACGGGGAGGGTAGCGAGCAGTACTTC
-	TRBD1	TRBV18	TRBJ1-1	CASSPGRGDTEAFF	TGTGCCAGCTCACCTGGCAGGGGGGACACTGAAGCTTTCTTT
-	-	TRBV28	TRBJ1-5	CASVFGGSNQPQHF	TGTGCCAGCGTCTTCGGGGGTAGCAATCAGCCCCAGCATTTT
few	-	TRBV4-1	TRBJ2-3	CASSQDRRAAGSDTQYF	TGCGCCAGCAGCCAAGATCGAAGGGCAGCCGGTTCGGATACGCAGTATTTT
-	-	TRBV5-1	TRBJ2-1	CASSLGLGGYNEQFF	TGCGCCAGCAGCTTAGGACTTGGGGGGTACAATGAGCAGTTCTTC
-	-	TRBV6-6	TRBJ2-1	CASSYSIGPYNEQFF	TGTGCCAGCAGTTACTCGATAGGCCCGTACAATGAGCAGTTCTTC
-	TRBD1	TRBV6-1	TRBJ1-3	CASSRDSHSGNTIYF	TGTGCCAGCAGTCGGGACAGCCACTCTGGAAACACCATATATTTT
once	TRBD1	TRBV6-1	TRBJ1-5	CASSERGLSNQPQHF	TGTGCCAGCAGTGAGAGGGGGCTTAGCAATCAGCCCCAGCATTTT
many	-	TRBV28	TRBJ2-1	CASKPTGRGYNEQFF	TGTGCCAGCAAACCAACAGGGAGGGGGTACAATGAGCAGTTCTTC
-	-	TRBV28	TRBJ2-5	CASSSSQETQYF	TGTGCCAGCAGTTCTTCCCAAGAGACCCAGTACTTC
-	TRBD2	TRBV6-1	TRBJ2-7	CASSEPRLAGVYEQYF	TGTGCCAGCAGTGAACCGCGGCTAGCGGGAGTCTACGAGCAGTACTTC
-	-	TRBV19	TRBJ2-7	CASSPGGNFKGEQYF	TGTGCCAGTAGTCCCGGCGGCAACTTCAAGGGCGAGCAGTACTTC
-	-	TRBV30	TRBJ2-3	CAWSVQGLWAQYF	TGTGCCTGGAGTGTACAGGGTCTGTGGGCGCAGTATTTT
-	-	TRBV7-3	TRBJ2-3	CASSGGTDTQYF	TGTGCCAGCAGTGGGGGGACAGATACGCAGTATTTT
-	-	TRBV5-1	TRBJ2-2	CASQRAEPTGELFF	TGCGCCAGCCAGCGAGCGGAACCCACCGGGGAGCTGTTTTTT
-	TRBD1	TRBV5-1	TRBJ1-2	CASSLVAGTAYGYTF	TGCGCCAGCAGCTTGGTCGCCGGGACAGCCTATGGCTACACCTTC
-	TRBD2	TRBV27	TRBJ2-7	CASSPLAGFSYEQYF	TGTGCCAGCAGTCCGCTAGCGGGCTTCTCCTACGAGCAGTACTTC
-	-	TRBV28	TRBJ2-7	CASSLGPRYEQYF	TGTGCCAGCAGTTTAGGTCCCCGGTACGAGCAGTACTTC
-	-	TRBV10-2	TRBJ2-2	CASIIGGLRATSGELFF	TGCGCCAGCATTATTGGGGGGTTGAGGGCAACATCCGGGGAGCTGTTTTTT
-	-	TRBV7-6	TRBJ2-7	CASGWDYEQYF	TGTGCCAGCGGGTGGGACTACGAGCAGTACTTC
-	TRBD2	TRBV28	TRBJ2-1	CASSLRGILREGLSYNEQFF	TGTGCCAGCAGTTTAAGGGGAATATTGCGGGAGGGCCTAAGCTACAATGAGCAGTTCTTC
-	-	TRBV6-4	TRBJ1-2	CASSDQGYGYTF	TGTGCCAGCAGTGACCAGGGATATGGCTACACCTTC
few	TRBD2	TRBV9	TRBJ2-2	CASSVEGTSGGPPNTGELFF	TGTGCCAGCAGCGTGGAGGGGACTAGCGGGGGCCCTCCTAACACCGGGGAGCTGTTTTTT